This T cell receptor beta chain comes out of a study of lymphopenia after photon versus proton radiotherapy. In regard to this clone: Its antigen remains unidentified.

Profiling relied on immunoSEQ multiplex PCR, and the TCRdb table lists in-frame clones only, not all of them. This table holds about 68,000 clones, roughly 93% found once. V was clipped by 3 bases and J by 4 bases, with 9 bases between them. The CDR3 spans 13 residues. CDR1 is SGHTA and CDR2 is FQGNSA in the germline V gene. Study results and caveats: Only patients who died were analyzed for survival; proton advantage is unproven. Post-nadir diversity loss with photons came from oligoclonal expansion, particularly CD8+ Temra cells.

The input for sequencing was peripheral blood, taken from a patient treated with photon-based radiotherapy. The sequence was collected from a woman aged 70-85 years with pancreatic cancer. The genes are TRBV7-2 and TRBJ1-2; D is unresolved. The CDR3 DNA sequence: TGTGCCAGCAGCTTGGCATCGGCCTATGGCTACACCTTC. Translating gives CASSLASAYGYTF.